This T cell receptor (beta chain) comes out of a study of cytomegalovirus exposure and HLA in healthy donors. Study-level points and caveats: That first-cohort TCR clusters tended to co-occur in the approximately 120 validation repertoires was found in a later analysis.

Profiled with immunoSEQ multiplex PCR; TCRdb holds only in-frame clones, not every one. The data show 200,000 to 300,000 clones, about 92% seen once. Comment on this clone: Its antigen remains unidentified.

Germline V gene data show CDR1 as MDHEN and CDR2 as SYDVKM. This CDR3 region has 17 residues. With 6 bases clipped from V and 0 bases from J, the junction kept 7 bases outside the gene matches. The material sequenced was PBMCs. The sequence derives from a woman in her thirties in good health and CMV-seronegative. The chain uses TRBV28 and TRBJ1-3, with 11 nucleotides matching TRBD1. CDR3 sequence: CASSYGQGAVSGNTIYF. The DNA of the CDR3 is TGTGCCAGCAGCTACGGACAGGGGGCCGTCTCTGGAAACACCATATATTTT. The full variable domain, completed using reference TRBV28 and TRBJ1-3, is DVKVTQSSRYLVKRTGEKVFLECVQDMDHENMFWYRQDPGLGLRLIYFSYDVKMKEKGDIPEGYSVSREKKERFSLILESASTNQTSMYLCASSYGQGAVSGNTIYFGEGSWLTVV.